One and the same sample provided the 30 T cell receptor beta chains below, sequenced in a study of preoperative IRX-2 immunotherapy in early breast cancer. The assay was immunoSEQ multiplex PCR, and TCRdb's table has in-frame clones only and misses some. The sample has about 98,000 clones, 86% seen once. The treatment denotes: preoperative locoregional IRX-2 cytokine immunotherapy. The specimen was tumor tissue, collected after IRX-2 immunotherapy. The receptors derive from a human donor with breast cancer.

The gene calls are TRBV6-7 and TRBJ1-2, with D perhaps matching TRBD1 (5 bases). TRBV6-7 carries the ORF label, with uncertain function. The V gene lost 6 bases and the J gene lost 8 bases, with 13 bases spanning the gap. The CDR3 spans 12 residues. CDR3 bases: TGTGCCAGCAGCTTCGCGGGGGAAGGCTACACCTTC. This encodes CASSFAGEGYTF.

This sequence joins TRBV4-1 and TRBJ1-2; a weak D match, TRBD1 (6 bases). CDR1 is MGHRA and CDR2 is YSYEKL in the germline V gene. This CDR3 has 14 residues. With 3 bases removed from V and 6 bases from J, the gap between germline ends came to 14 bases. This CDR3 reads CASSQTGQSDGYTF. In DNA, the CDR3 is TGCGCCAGCAGCCAGACCGGACAGAGCGATGGCTACACCTTC.

The gene calls are TRBV30 and TRBJ1-2; D gene unclear. The CDR3 spans 13 residues. Trimming pared 0 bases from V and 2 bases from J, leaving 7 bases between. The germline V gene has CDR1 GTSNPN and CDR2 SVGIG (reference sequence). The CDR3 sequence: CAWSVTGNYGYTF. The CDR3 nucleotides read TGTGCCTGGAGTGTAACTGGGAACTATGGCTACACCTTC.

DNA for the CDR3: TGTGCCAGCAGTCATCAGGGAACTGAAGCTTTCTTT. Translated, it gives CASSHQGTEAFF. V usage is TRBV28 and J usage is TRBJ1-1, with D possibly matching TRBD1 (5 bases). Trimming cost V 5 bases and J 5 bases, with 9 bases left between them. The CDR3 sequence is 12 residues long. Germline lookup yields CDR1 MDHEN and CDR2 SYDVKM. Looking up the rest from reference TRBV28 and TRBJ1-1 gives the full variable domain: DVKVTQSSRYLVKRTGEKVFLECVQDMDHENMFWYRQDPGLGLRLIYFSYDVKMKEKGDIPEGYSVSREKKERFSLILESASTNQTSMYLCASSHQGTEAFFGQGTRLTVV.

As to this clone: A base was left unread or ambiguous, and X is written for its residue. The chain couples TRBV10-1 to TRBJ1-3; D gene uncertain. This CDR3 has 11 amino acids. Germline values: CDR1 WNHNN, CDR2 SYGVQD (reference sequence). V lost 4 bases to trimming and J lost 4 bases, with 2 bases between them. The chain's CDR3 is CASSXGNTIYF. The CDR3 DNA follows: TGCGCCAGCAGTGSGGGAAACACCATATATTTT.

V gene TRBV19 combines with J gene TRBJ2-3, with D perhaps matching TRBD2 (6 bases). This CDR3 is 14 amino acids long. V lost 5 bases, J lost 3 bases, and 12 bases lay in between. Germline CDR1 is LNHDA and CDR2 is SQIVND (reference sequence). The CDR3 coding sequence is TGTGCCAGTAGTGATGGGGGGTCTACAGATACGCAGTATTTT. Protein product: CASSDGGSTDTQYF.

V and J are TRBV5-1 and TRBJ2-1, with TRBD2 identical over 11 bases. J lost 4 bases, V lost 4 bases, and 16 bases had no gene match. Germline CDR1 reads SGHRS; CDR2 reads YFSETQ. The CDR3 is 19 residues long. In nucleotides, the CDR3 is TGCGCCAGCAGCCAACCCCCCGAGGGGCTAGCGGGGGGATACAATGAGCAGTTCTTC. Residues: CASSQPPEGLAGGYNEQFF. Looking up the rest from reference TRBV5-1 and TRBJ2-1 gives the full variable domain: KAGVTQTPRYLIKTRGQQVTLSCSPISGHRSVSWYQQTPGQGLQFLFEYFSETQRNKGNFPGRFSGRQFSNSRSEMNVSTLELGDSALYLCASSQPPEGLAGGYNEQFFGPGTRLTVL.

CDR3 nucleotide sequence: TGCGCCAGCAGCGCGCACAGGGGCCTGAACACTGAAGCTTTCTTT. This gives the protein CASSAHRGLNTEAFF. The rearrangement links TRBV5-1 to TRBJ1-1, with 7 bases identical to TRBD1. The ends lost 4 bases at V and 0 bases at J; junction bases unmatched: 6. Germline V gives CDR1 SGHRS, CDR2 YFSETQ. The CDR3 totals 15 residues.

This chain links TRBV15 with TRBJ2-7; 9 nucleotides match TRBD1. The CDR3 has 14 amino acids. Germline V gene sequence: CDR1 LNHNV, CDR2 YYDKDF (reference sequence). V dropped 5 bases and J dropped 9; count of bases not matched to a gene: 11. The CDR3 DNA follows: TGTGCCACCAGCCCCAAAGGACAGGGGTGGGGGCAGTACTTC. Translating gives CATSPKGQGWGQYF.

The chain joins TRBV11-1 to TRBJ2-1, with D hard to call. This CDR3 has 16 amino acids. CDR1 and CDR2 (germline): SGHAT, FQDESV (reference sequence). V was shortened by 5 bases and J by 0 bases, with 14 bases between the two germline ends. Here the CDR3 DNA reads TGTGCCAGCAGCGAAGCTACCCGCGGCTCCTACAATGAGCAGTTCTTC. Translation gives CASSEATRGSYNEQFF.

The rearrangement joins TRBV27 to TRBJ2-1; no clear D. This CDR3 has 14 residues. Trimming took 4 bases from V and 2 from J, leaving 9 bases between them. CDR1 and CDR2 from the germline V gene are MNHEY and SMNVEV (reference sequence). The CDR3 DNA reads TGTGCCAGCAGTTGGCGGTTCGCCTACAATGAGCAGTTCTTC. This sequence encodes CASSWRFAYNEQFF.

CDR3 nucleotide sequence: TGCAGCGTTGAAGATCCTCTAGCGGGAGTATACAATGAGCAGTTCTTC. Translation: CSVEDPLAGVYNEQFF. This sequence joins TRBV29-1 and TRBJ2-1; TRBD2 agrees at 10 bases. Germline V CDR1 and CDR2: SQVTM, ANQGSEA. With V trimmed by 0 bases and J by 4 bases, 6 bases remained unmatched. The CDR3 consists of 16 residues.

V is TRBV5-1 and J is TRBJ2-2; TRBD2 might be the D (5 bases). This CDR3 has 15 amino acids. In germline, CDR1 is SGHRS, CDR2 YFSETQ. V was trimmed by 4 bases and J by 4 bases, leaving 14 bases between them. CDR3 sequence: CASSPGGSGTGELFF. CDR3 DNA sequence: TGCGCCAGCAGCCCCGGCGGGTCGGGCACCGGGGAGCTGTTTTTT. Full variable domain (remainder filled in from reference TRBV5-1 and TRBJ2-2): KAGVTQTPRYLIKTRGQQVTLSCSPISGHRSVSWYQQTPGQGLQFLFEYFSETQRNKGNFPGRFSGRQFSNSRSEMNVSTLELGDSALYLCASSPGGSGTGELFFGEGSRLTVL.

J is TRBJ1-2 and V is TRBV18; a weak D match, TRBD1 (6 bases). Germline CDR1 is KGHSH and CDR2 is LQKENI. Trimming took off 3 bases at V and 6 bases at J, with 11 bases between the two ends. The length of the CDR3 is 13 residues. This CDR3 reads CASSPGRGDGYTF. The CDR3 bases are TGTGCCAGCTCACCGGGAAGGGGGGATGGCTACACCTTC.

This clone has just a few counts. The rearrangement uses TRBV5-1 and TRBJ1-4; unclear D gene. Germline V gene data show CDR1 as SGHRS and CDR2 as YFSETQ. The CDR3 extends over 16 amino acids. The V and J ends lost 2 bases and 4 bases respectively, with 15 bases between them. CDR3 bases: TGCGCCAGCAGCTTAGGTTTGGTCTTTATTAATGAAAAACTGTTTTTT. It codes for CASSLGLVFINEKLFF.

This chain connects TRBV28 to TRBJ2-2; D perhaps matches TRBD1 (6 bases). Trimming removed 6 bases at V and 9 bases at J, with 11 bases between. The germline CDR1 and CDR2 sequences are MDHEN and SYDVKM. The length of the CDR3 is 12 residues. CDR3 DNA sequence: TGTGCCAGCAGGGGGACACTCCGGGAGCTGTTTTTT. Amino acid sequence: CASRGTLRELFF.

The chain combines TRBV6-8 with TRBJ2-7; a weak D match, TRBD2 (5 bases). The V end lost 0 bases, the J end lost 3 bases, and 12 bases lay between the germline ends. Germline V gives CDR1 MNHGY, CDR2 SAAAGT. The CDR3 extends over 15 amino acids. The CDR3 DNA reads TGTGCCAGCAGTTACTCGTGGACTGATTACTACGAGCAGTACTTC. Residues: CASSYSWTDYYEQYF.

The rearrangement joins TRBV28 to TRBJ1-1; TRBD1 is a possible D gene (5 bases). Germline CDR1 reads MDHEN; CDR2 reads SYDVKM. The CDR3 extends over 16 amino acids. Trimming removed 6 bases at V and 5 bases at J, with 22 bases between. CDR3 amino acids: CASRLRTGGSTTEAFF. In nucleotides, the CDR3 is TGTGCCAGCAGACTAAGAACAGGAGGGAGTACGACTGAAGCTTTCTTT.

This clone came up once. V gene TRBV19 combines with J gene TRBJ2-2; D gene uncertain. Germline assignment: CDR1 LNHDA and CDR2 SQIVND (reference sequence). The V end was cut by 3 bases, the J end by 6 bases, with 2 bases between. CDR3 length: 11 residues. The CDR3, as DNA: TGTGCCAGTAGTATCTCCGGGGAGCTGTTTTTT. Its translation is CASSISGELFF.

This chain connects TRBV7-8 to TRBJ2-2, with D tentatively TRBD1 (6 bases). CDR1 is SGHVS, CDR2 FQNEAQ, per germline. The CDR3 contains 15 residues. Trimming stripped 8 bases from V and 6 bases from J, with 19 bases between. CDR3 nucleotide sequence: TGTGCCAGCCGTTCAGGGGCCTTCGCAGCCGGGGAGCTGTTTTTT. As protein: CASRSGAFAAGELFF.

The chain links TRBV5-1 to TRBJ2-7; no clear D. This CDR3 has 14 residues. The germline V gene has CDR1 SGHRS and CDR2 YFSETQ. V gave up 0 bases and J gave up 3 bases, with 10 bases separating them. The DNA of the CDR3 is TGCGCCAGCAGCTTGGGGACGGTAATCTACGAGCAGTACTTC. Protein: CASSLGTVIYEQYF.

The chain couples TRBV6-8 to TRBJ2-7, with D perhaps TRBD1 or TRBD2 (5 bases each). The V gene lost 5 bases and the J gene lost 0 bases, with 11 bases spanning the gap. The germline gives CDR1 MNHGY, CDR2 SAAAGT. CDR3 size: 14 residues. The CDR3 DNA is TGTGCCAGCAGTGTCACCGGGACCTCCTACGAGCAGTACTTC. This codes for CASSVTGTSYEQYF.

The chain has TRBV28 and TRBJ1-4; 8 bases agree with TRBD1. With 4 bases clipped from V and 4 bases from J, the junction kept 5 bases outside the gene matches. This CDR3 is 15 amino acids long. In germline, CDR1 is MDHEN, CDR2 SYDVKM. The CDR3 loop is CASSWGQVINEKLFF. The CDR3 nucleotides read TGTGCCAGCAGTTGGGGACAGGTGATTAATGAAAAACTGTTTTTT.

J is TRBJ1-1 and V is TRBV5-1, with 9 bases identical to TRBD1. CDR3 length: 16 residues. Germline V lookup: CDR1 SGHRS, CDR2 YFSETQ. Unmatched junction bases numbered 11, after V lost 4 bases and J lost 4 bases. The CDR3 bases are TGCGCCAGCAGCCTTAGGACAGGGGTTAGTGGCACTGAAGCTTTCTTT. Amino acids: CASSLRTGVSGTEAFF.

The chain is built from TRBV2 and TRBJ1-4; D remains unclear. The CDR3 is 12 amino acids. The germline V gene has CDR1 SNHLY and CDR2 FYNNEI. V shed 2 bases and J shed 13 bases, with 11 bases lying between them. The CDR3 DNA is TGTGCCAGCAGTGAAAGGGCTGCTGGACTGTTTTTT. This codes for CASSERAAGLFF.

This clone came up a few times. V and J are TRBV12-1 and TRBJ1-6. TRBV12-1 is marked as a pseudogene. The CDR3 is 15 residues long. The CDR3 DNA is TGTGCCAGCACCCCGCCGGGTTTCTATAATTCACCCCTCCACTTT. It codes for CASTPPGFYNSPLHF.

CDR3 loop: CASSIPSSGNTIYF. The CDR3 nucleotides read TGTGCCAGTAGTATCCCGAGCTCTGGAAACACCATATATTTT. V is TRBV19 and J is TRBJ1-3; D is ambiguous. CDR3 size: 14 residues. Germline-derived CDR1 and CDR2 are LNHDA and SQIVND (reference sequence). Trimming took off 3 bases at V and 0 bases at J, with 6 bases between the two ends. Looking up the rest from reference TRBV19 and TRBJ1-3 gives the full variable domain: DGGITQSPKYLFRKEGQNVTLSCEQNLNHDAMYWYRQDPGQGLRLIYYSQIVNDFQKGDIAEGYSVSREKKESFPLTVTSAQKNPTAFYLCASSIPSSGNTIYFGEGSWLTVV.

This rearrangement joins TRBV6-8 to TRBJ2-7; D might be TRBD1 or TRBD2, each matching 5 bases. CDR1 and CDR2 from the germline V gene are MNHGY and SAAAGT. V lost 2 bases and J lost 2, with 19 bases in between. CDR3 length: 17 residues. CDR3 in amino acids: CASSYGLAGYWAYEQYF. Here the CDR3 DNA reads TGTGCCAGCAGTTACGGCCTAGCAGGGTATTGGGCCTACGAGCAGTACTTC.

The chain links TRBV5-1 to TRBJ1-1; no definite D call. The germline V gene encodes CDR1 SGHRS and CDR2 YFSETQ. There are 16 residues in the CDR3. Trimming pared 1 base from V and 0 bases from J, leaving 13 bases between. DNA of the CDR3: TGCGCCAGCAGCTTGTTTATCGTCCAGATGAACACTGAAGCTTTCTTT. Amino acid sequence: CASSLFIVQMNTEAFF.

This chain joins TRBV7-7 and TRBJ2-3, with D maybe TRBD2 (7 bases). Germline V gives CDR1 SSHAT, CDR2 FNYEAQ (reference sequence). Trimming removed 2 bases from V and 3 bases from J, with 12 bases in between. This CDR3 has 15 amino acids. The CDR3 loop is CASSLRGASTDTQYF. DNA of the CDR3: TGTGCCAGCAGCTTACGGGGGGCCTCGACAGATACGCAGTATTTT.